This T cell receptor beta chain is drawn from a study of cytomegalovirus exposure and HLA in healthy donors. Study-wide findings and caveats: Common viral pathogens were later found to be apparently linked to several of the most significant clusters. A prior analysis recorded that most TCR beta V segments were productive about 90% or about 30% of the time. Overall, roughly 170 TCR beta chains were annotated as cytomegalovirus-associated.

With regard to this clone: Its antigen is unidentified.

PCR primers comprised 60 Vbeta and 13 Jbeta primers. Sequenced by immunoSEQ multiplex PCR; TCRdb stores in-frame clones only, minus some. Among 150,000 to 200,000 clones listed, under 85% were seen once. Looked up from germline, CDR1 is SGDLS and CDR2 is YYNGEE. CDR3 length equals 13 residues. Trimming took 3 bases from V and 5 from J, leaving 11 bases between them. This sequence joins TRBV9 and TRBJ1-1, with D tentatively TRBD1 (5 bases). The sequenced material came from PBMCs. The TCR sequence derives from a female donor in good health and CMV-seronegative. Here the CDR3 reads CASSAEGVTEAFF. The CDR3 DNA reads as TGTGCCAGCAGCGCTGAAGGGGTGACTGAAGCTTTCTTT.